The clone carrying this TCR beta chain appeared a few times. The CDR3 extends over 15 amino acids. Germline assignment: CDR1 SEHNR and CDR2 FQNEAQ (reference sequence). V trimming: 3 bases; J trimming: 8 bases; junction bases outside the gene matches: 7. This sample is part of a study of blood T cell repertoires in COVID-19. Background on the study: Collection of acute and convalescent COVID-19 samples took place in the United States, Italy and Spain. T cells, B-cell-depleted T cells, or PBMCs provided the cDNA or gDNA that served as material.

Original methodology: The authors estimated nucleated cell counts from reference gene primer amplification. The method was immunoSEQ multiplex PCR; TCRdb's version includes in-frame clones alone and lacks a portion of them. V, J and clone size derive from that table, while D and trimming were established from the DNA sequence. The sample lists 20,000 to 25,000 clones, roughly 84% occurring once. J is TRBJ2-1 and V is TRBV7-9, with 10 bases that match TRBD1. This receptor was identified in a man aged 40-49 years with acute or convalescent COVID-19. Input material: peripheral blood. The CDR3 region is CASSFGQGDKDEQFF. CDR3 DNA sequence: TGTGCCAGCAGCTTTGGACAGGGGGACAAGGATGAGCAGTTCTTC.